This paragraph covers one T cell receptor (beta chain) sequence. The data belong to a study of CD4 T cells in relation to SARS-CoV-2 and coronaviruses. Deep TCR-beta sequencing used DNA from uncultured naive and memory CD4+ T cells. Libraries were prepared by immunoSEQ multiplex PCR; TCRdb keeps only in-frame clonotypes and omits some of them. Among around 65,000 clones, 75% to 90% were seen once, and the ten largest hold about 1.6%. Per the germline V gene, CDR1 is SGHRS and CDR2 is YFSETQ. Trimming cost V 0 bases and J 2 bases, with 8 bases left between them. This CDR3 is 14 amino acids long. The unexposed donors gave CD4+ T cells in about 2011-2018, prior to COVID-19.

The sequence was obtained from a human donor in good health. The chain is built from TRBV5-1 and TRBJ1-1; D is ambiguous. What was sequenced was memory CD4+ T cells from PBMCs. The CDR3 nucleotides are TGCGCCAGCAGCTTGGCGGGCAGTAACACTGAAGCTTTCTTT. Encoded protein: CASSLAGSNTEAFF.